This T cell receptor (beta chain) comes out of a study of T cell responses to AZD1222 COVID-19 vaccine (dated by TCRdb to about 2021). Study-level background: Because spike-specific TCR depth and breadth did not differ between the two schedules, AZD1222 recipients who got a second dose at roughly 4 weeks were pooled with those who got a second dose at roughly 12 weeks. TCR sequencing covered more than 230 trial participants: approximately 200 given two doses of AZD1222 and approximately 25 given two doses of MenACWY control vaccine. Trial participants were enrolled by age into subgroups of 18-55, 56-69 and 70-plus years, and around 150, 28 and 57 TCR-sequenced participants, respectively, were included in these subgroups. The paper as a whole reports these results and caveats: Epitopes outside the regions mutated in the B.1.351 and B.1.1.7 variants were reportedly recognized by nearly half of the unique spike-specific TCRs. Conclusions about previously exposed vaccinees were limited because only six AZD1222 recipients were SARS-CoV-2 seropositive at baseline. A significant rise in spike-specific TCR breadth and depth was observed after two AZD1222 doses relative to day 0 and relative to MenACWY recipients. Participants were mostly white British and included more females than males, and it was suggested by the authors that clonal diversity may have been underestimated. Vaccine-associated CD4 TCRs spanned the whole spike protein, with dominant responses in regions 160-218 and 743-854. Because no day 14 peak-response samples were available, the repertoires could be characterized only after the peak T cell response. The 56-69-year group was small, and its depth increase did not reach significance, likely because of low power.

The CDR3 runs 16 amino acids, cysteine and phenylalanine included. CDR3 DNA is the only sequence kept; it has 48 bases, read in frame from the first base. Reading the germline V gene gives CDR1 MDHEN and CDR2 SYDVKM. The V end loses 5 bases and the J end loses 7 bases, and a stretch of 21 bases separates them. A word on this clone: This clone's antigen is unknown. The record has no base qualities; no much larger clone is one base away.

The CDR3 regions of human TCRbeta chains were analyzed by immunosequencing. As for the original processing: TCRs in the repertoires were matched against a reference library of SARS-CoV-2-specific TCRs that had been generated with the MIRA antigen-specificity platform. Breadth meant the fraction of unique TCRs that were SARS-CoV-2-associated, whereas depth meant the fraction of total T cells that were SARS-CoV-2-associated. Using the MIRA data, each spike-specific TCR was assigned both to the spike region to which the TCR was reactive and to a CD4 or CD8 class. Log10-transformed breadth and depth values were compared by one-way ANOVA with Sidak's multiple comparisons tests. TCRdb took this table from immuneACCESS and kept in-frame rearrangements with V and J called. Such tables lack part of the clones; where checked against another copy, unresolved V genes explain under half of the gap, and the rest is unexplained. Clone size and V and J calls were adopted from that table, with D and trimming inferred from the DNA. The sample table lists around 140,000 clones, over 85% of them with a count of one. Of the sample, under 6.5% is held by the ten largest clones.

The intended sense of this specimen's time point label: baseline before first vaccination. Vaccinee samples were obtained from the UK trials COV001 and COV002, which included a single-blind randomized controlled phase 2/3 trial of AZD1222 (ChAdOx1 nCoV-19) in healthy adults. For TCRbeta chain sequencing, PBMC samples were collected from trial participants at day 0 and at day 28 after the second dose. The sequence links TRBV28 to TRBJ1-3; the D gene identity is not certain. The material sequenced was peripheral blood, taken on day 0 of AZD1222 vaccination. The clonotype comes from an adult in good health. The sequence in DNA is TGTGCCAGCAGTCCGTTCGGGCGGATCCTGAGGAACACCATATATTTT. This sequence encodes CASSPFGRILRNTIYF.